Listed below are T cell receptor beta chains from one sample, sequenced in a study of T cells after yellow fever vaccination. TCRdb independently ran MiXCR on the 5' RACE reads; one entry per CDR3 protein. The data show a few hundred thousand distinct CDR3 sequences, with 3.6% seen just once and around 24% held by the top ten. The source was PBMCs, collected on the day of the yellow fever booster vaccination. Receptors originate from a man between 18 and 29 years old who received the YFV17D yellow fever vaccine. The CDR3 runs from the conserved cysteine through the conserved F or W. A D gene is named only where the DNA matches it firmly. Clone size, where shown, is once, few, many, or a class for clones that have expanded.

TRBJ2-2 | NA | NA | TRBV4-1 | CASSQVQGSTGELFF | TGCGCCAGCAGCCAAGTTCAGGGGTCCACCGGGGAGCTGTTTTTT
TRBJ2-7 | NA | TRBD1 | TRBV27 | CASSFLPGQGWNEQYF | TGTGCCAGCAGTTTTCTACCGGGACAGGGGTGGAACGAGCAGTACTTC
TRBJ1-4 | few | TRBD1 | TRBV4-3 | CASSRGDRDIEKLFF | TGCGCCAGCAGCCGAGGGGACAGGGACATTGAAAAACTGTTTTTT
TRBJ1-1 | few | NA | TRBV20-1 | CSALKTDTGTEAFF | TGCAGTGCCCTAAAGACGGATACAGGGACTGAAGCTTTCTTT
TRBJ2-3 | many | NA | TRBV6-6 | CASSYSKSTVPTDTQYF | TGTGCCAGCAGTTACTCGAAAAGTACGGTCCCCACAGATACGCAGTATTTT
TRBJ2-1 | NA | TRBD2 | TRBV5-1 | CASSPRGTSGGLYNEQFF | TGCGCCAGCAGCCCCCGAGGGACTAGCGGGGGCCTTTACAATGAGCAGTTCTTC
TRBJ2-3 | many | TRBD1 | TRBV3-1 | CASSQDASGQGSDTQYF | TGTGCCAGCAGCCAAGATGCGTCGGGACAGGGATCCGATACGCAGTATTTT
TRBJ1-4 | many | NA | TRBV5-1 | CASSFAGGNRLFF | TGCGCCAGCAGCTTTGCGGGGGGGAATCGACTGTTTTTT
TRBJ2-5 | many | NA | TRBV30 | CAWSVTGTIETQYF | TGTGCCTGGAGTGTAACAGGGACGATTGAGACCCAGTACTTC
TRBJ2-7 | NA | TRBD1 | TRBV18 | CASSPETGTGAYEQYF | TGTGCCAGCTCACCAGAAACCGGGACAGGCGCTTACGAGCAGTACTTC
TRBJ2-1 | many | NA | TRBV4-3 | CASSPGVIASSYNEQFF | TGCGCCAGCAGCCCCGGCGTCATAGCGAGCTCCTACAATGAGCAGTTCTTC
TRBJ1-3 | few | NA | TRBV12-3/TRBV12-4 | CASRTLVRNTIYF | TGTGCCAGCAGGACCCTGGTTAGAAACACCATATATTTT
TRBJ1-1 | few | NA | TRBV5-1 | CASSLGRQEESTEAFF | TGCGCCAGCAGCTTGGGCAGACAGGAGGAGAGCACTGAAGCTTTCTTT
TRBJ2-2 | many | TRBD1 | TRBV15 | CATSKGAGTGELFF | TGTGCCACCAGCAAGGGGGCAGGCACCGGGGAGCTGTTTTTT
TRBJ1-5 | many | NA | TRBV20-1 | CSAGTRRINQPQHF | TGCAGTGCTGGGACACGCCGCATCAATCAGCCCCAGCATTTT
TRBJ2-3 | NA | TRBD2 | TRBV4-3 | CASSQVLGGWLADTQYF | TGCGCCAGCAGCCAAGTTCTGGGGGGGTGGCTAGCAGATACGCAGTATTTT
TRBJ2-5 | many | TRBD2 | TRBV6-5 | CASRFSGEGQETQYF | TGTGCCAGCAGGTTTAGCGGGGAAGGGCAAGAGACCCAGTACTTC
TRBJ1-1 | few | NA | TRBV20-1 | CSARKGGPGTEAFF | TGCAGTGCTAGGAAGGGGGGGCCGGGCACTGAAGCTTTCTTT
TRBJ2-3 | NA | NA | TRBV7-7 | CASSLTYSTDTQYF | TGTGCCAGCAGCTTAACGTATAGCACAGATACGCAGTATTTT
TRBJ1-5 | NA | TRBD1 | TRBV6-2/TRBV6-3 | CASSGDRRQPQHF | TGTGCCAGCAGCGGGGACAGACGGCAGCCCCAGCATTTT
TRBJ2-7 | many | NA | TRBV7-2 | CASSSYLDYEQYF | TGTGCCAGCAGCTCGTACTTAGACTACGAGCAGTACTTC
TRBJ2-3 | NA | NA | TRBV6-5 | CASRYRSGRATDTQYF | TGTGCCAGCAGGTACCGCTCCGGGCGGGCCACAGATACGCAGTATTTT
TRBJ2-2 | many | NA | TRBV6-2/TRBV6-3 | CASSYQSTGELFF | TGTGCCAGCAGTTACCAGAGTACCGGGGAGCTGTTTTTT
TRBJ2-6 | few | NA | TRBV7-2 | CASSLYAGAGANVLTF | TGTGCCAGCAGCTTATACGCAGGGGCCGGGGCCAACGTCCTGACTTTC
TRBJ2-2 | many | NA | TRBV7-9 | CASTPTLRGNTGELFF | TGTGCCAGCACTCCCACTCTCCGGGGAAACACCGGGGAGCTGTTTTTT
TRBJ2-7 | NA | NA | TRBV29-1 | CSVDVQGSRVQYF | TGCAGCGTTGACGTACAGGGATCTAGGGTGCAGTACTTC
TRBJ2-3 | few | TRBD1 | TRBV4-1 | CASSQRDSNTDTQYF | TGCGCCAGCAGCCAACGGGACAGCAACACAGATACGCAGTATTTT
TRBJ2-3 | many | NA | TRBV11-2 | CASSLGQTYSTDTQYF | TGTGCCAGCAGCCTCGGACAGACCTATAGCACAGATACGCAGTATTTT
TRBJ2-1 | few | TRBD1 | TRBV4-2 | CASSQEWTGDEQFF | TGTGCCAGCAGCCAAGAATGGACAGGCGATGAGCAGTTCTTC
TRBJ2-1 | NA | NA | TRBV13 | CSSSLGGGEQFF | TGTTCCAGCAGCTTAGGGGGGGGTGAGCAGTTCTTC
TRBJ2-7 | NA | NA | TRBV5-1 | CASSRGGPGAYEQYF | TGCGCCAGCAGCCGCGGAGGTCCTGGCGCCTACGAGCAGTACTTC
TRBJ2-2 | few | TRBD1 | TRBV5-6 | CASSPKTGGTGELFF | TGTGCCAGCAGCCCGAAGACAGGGGGAACCGGGGAGCTGTTTTTT
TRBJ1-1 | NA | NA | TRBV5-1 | CASSLVTAADTEAFF | TGCGCCAGCAGCTTGGTGACCGCAGCGGACACTGAAGCTTTCTTT
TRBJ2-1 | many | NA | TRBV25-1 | CASSVRGARIYNEQFF | TGTGCCAGCAGTGTCCGGGGGGCCAGGATATACAATGAGCAGTTCTTC
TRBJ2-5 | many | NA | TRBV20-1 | CSARFGQETQYF | TGCAGTGCTAGATTTGGCCAAGAGACCCAGTACTTC
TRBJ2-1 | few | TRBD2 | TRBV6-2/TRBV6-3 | CASSYSTSGMYNEQFF | TGTGCCAGCAGTTACTCGACCAGCGGGATGTACAATGAGCAGTTCTTC
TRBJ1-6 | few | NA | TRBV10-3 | CAMTDSLNSPLHF | TGTGCCATGACAGACAGCCTAAATTCACCCCTCCACTTT
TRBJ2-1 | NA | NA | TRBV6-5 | CASSYSPTGYEQFF | TGTGCCAGCAGTTACAGCCCCACGGGGTATGAGCAGTTCTTC
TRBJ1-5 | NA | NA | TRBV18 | CASSPPSEGGQPQHF | TGTGCCAGCTCACCACCTTCGGAGGGTGGTCAGCCCCAGCATTTT
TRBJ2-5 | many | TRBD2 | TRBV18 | CASSPRTSGQETQYF | TGTGCCAGCTCACCTAGGACTAGCGGTCAAGAGACCCAGTACTTC
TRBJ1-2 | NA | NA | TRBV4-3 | CASSQDFGGGYGYTF | TGCGCCAGCAGCCAAGATTTCGGCGGCGGCTATGGCTACACCTTC